This T cell receptor beta chain was identified in a study of cytomegalovirus exposure and HLA in healthy donors. About the research overall: Previous work identified roughly 120 million unique TCR beta sequences from about 179 million T cells.

Both 60 Vbeta primers and 13 Jbeta primers went into the PCR. Some clones are missing from TCRdb's copy, which holds only in-frame ones; the method was immunoSEQ multiplex PCR. The repertoire holds some 180,000 clones, with about 9% as singletons. The study's findings and limits: Productive rates of about 90% or about 30% were seen for most TCR beta V segments in an earlier analysis. Most of the CMV-associated TCR beta chains (in a later analysis) appeared to be HLA-restricted.

This clone was seen only a few times. The antigen is unknown. The material sequenced was PBMCs. The receptor was derived from a woman aged 30 to 39 in good health and CMV-seropositive.

This CDR3 reads CACGVGTGRNGYTF. In nucleotides, the CDR3 is TGTGCCTGTGGTGTCGGGACAGGTCGGAATGGCTACACCTTC. The chain carries TRBV30 and TRBJ1-2; TRBD1 matches 8 bases. V was pared by 6 bases and J by 6 bases, with 12 bases of the junction left unmatched. This CDR3 has 14 residues. Germline V gene data show CDR1 as GTSNPN and CDR2 as SVGIG (reference sequence). The full variable domain, rest sourced from reference TRBV30 and TRBJ1-2, is SQTIHQWPATLVQPVGSPLSLECTVEGTSNPNLYWYRQAAGRGLQLLFYSVGIGQISSEVPQNLSASRPQDRQFILSSKKLLLSDSGFYLCACGVGTGRNGYTFGSGTRLTVV.